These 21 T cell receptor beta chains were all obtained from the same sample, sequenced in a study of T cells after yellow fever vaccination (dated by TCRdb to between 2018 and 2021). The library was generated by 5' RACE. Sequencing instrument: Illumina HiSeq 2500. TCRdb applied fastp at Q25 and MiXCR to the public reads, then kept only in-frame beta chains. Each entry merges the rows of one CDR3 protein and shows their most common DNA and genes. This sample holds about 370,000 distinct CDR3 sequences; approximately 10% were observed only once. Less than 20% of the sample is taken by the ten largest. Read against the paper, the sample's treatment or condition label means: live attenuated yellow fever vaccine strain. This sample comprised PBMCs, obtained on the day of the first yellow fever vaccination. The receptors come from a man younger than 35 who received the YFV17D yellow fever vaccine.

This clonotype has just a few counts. CDR3 sequence (DNA): TGTGCCAGCAGTGAACGGCCAGGCCCAGAGACCCAGTACTTC. It translates to CASSERPGPETQYF. This chain uses TRBV2 with TRBJ2-5, with D unresolved. The germline CDR1 and CDR2 sequences are SNHLY and FYNNEI. Trimming removed 2 bases from V and 4 bases from J, with 11 bases in between. The CDR3 length is 14 residues.

CDR3 nucleotides: TGTGCCAGCAGCTTAGAAGGACAGAATAATTCACCCCTCCACTTT. Protein: CASSLEGQNNSPLHF. The chain joins TRBV7-2 to TRBJ1-6; D is perhaps TRBD1 (6 bases). The CDR3 extends over 15 amino acids. The germline gives CDR1 SGHTA, CDR2 FQGNSA. With 1 base removed from V and 5 bases from J, the gap between germline ends came to 9 bases. Filled out from reference TRBV7-2 and TRBJ1-6, the complete variable domain reads GAGVSQSPSNKVTEKGKDVELRCDPISGHTALYWYRQSLGQGLEFLIYFQGNSAPDKSGLPSDRFSAERTGGSVSTLTIQRTQQEDSAVYLCASSLEGQNNSPLHFGNGTRLTVT.

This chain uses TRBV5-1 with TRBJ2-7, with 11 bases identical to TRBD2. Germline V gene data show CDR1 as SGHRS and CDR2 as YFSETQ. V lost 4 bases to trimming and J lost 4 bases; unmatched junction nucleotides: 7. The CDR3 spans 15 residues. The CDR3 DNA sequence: TGCGCCAGCAGCCAGGGACTAGCGGCCGGGTACGAGCAGTACTTC. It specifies CASSQGLAAGYEQYF.

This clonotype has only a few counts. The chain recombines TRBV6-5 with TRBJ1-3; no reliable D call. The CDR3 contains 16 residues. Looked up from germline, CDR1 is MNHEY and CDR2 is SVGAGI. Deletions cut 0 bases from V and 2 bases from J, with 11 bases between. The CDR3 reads CASSYSRGLPGNTIYF. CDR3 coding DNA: TGTGCCAGCAGTTACTCGAGAGGGCTCCCTGGAAACACCATATATTTT.

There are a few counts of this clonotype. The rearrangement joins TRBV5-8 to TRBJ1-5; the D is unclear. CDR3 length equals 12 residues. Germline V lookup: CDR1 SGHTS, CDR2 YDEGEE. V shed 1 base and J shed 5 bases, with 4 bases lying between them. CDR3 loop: CASSLSYQPQHF. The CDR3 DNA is TGTGCCAGCAGCTTGAGTTATCAGCCCCAGCATTTT.

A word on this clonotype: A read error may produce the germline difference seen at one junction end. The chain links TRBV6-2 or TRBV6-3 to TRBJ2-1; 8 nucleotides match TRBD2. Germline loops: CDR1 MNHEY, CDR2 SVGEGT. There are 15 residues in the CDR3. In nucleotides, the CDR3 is TGTGCCAGCAGTTATCGGGCTAGCGGGTACAATGGGCAGTTCTTC. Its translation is CASSYRASGYNGQFF.

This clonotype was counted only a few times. The CDR3: CASSPPYGGLSSGANVLTF. The DNA of the CDR3 is TGTGCCAGCAGCCCCCCGTACGGGGGACTTAGCTCTGGGGCCAACGTCCTGACTTTC. This rearrangement joins TRBV11-1 to TRBJ2-6, with D possibly matching TRBD2 (6 bases). CDR1 SGHAT and CDR2 FQDESV come from the germline V gene (reference sequence). With 5 bases removed from V and 0 bases from J, the gap between germline ends came to 20 bases. This CDR3 is built from 19 residues.

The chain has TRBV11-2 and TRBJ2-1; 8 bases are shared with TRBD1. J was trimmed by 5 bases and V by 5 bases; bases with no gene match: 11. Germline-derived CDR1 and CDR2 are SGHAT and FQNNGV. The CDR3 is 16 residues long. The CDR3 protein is CASSTDRDRSDNEQFF. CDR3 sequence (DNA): TGTGCCAGCAGCACTGACCGGGACAGGTCGGACAATGAGCAGTTCTTC.

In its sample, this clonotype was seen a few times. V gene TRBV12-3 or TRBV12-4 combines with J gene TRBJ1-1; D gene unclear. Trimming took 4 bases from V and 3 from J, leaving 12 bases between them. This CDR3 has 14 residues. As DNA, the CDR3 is TGTGCCAGCAGTTGGACGGACCGGTACACTGAAGCTTTCTTT. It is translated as CASSWTDRYTEAFF.

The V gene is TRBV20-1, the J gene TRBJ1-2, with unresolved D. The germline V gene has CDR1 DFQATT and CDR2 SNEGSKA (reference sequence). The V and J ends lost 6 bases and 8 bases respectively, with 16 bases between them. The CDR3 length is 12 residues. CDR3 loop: CSATGPGQGYTF. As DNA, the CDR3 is TGCAGTGCAACCGGGCCTGGGCAAGGCTACACCTTC.

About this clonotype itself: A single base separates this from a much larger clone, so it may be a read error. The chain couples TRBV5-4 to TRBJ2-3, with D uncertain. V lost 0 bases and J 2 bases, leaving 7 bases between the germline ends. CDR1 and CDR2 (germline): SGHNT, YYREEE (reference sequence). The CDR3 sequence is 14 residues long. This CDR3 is CASSLVPNTDTQYF. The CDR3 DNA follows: TGTGCCAGCAGCTTGGTCCCAAACACAGATACGCAGTATTTT.

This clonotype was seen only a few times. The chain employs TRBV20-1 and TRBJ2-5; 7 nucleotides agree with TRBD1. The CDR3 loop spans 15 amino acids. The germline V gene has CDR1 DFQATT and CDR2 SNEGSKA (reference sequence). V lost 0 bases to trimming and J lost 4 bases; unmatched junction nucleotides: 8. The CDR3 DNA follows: TGCAGTGCTAGAGATCTTGGTGCAGGGGGAGAGACCCAGTACTTC. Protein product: CSARDLGAGGETQYF.

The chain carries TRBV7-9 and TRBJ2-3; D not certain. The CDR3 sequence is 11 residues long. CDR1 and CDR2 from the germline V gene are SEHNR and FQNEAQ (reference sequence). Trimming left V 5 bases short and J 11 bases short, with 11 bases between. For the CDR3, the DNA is TGTGCCAGCAGCCCCCAGATAGGGCAGTATTTT. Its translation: CASSPQIGQYF.

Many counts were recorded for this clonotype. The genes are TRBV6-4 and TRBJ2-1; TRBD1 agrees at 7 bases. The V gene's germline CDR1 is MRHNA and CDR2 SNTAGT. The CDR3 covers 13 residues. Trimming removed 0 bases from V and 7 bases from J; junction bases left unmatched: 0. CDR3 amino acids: CASSDSDRNEQFF. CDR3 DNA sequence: TGTGCCAGCAGTGACTCGGACAGGAATGAGCAGTTCTTC.

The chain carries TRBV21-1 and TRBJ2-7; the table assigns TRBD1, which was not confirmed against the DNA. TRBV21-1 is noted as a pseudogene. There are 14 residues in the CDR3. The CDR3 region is CASHPVDPSYEQYF. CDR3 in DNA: TGTGCCAGCCACCCGGTCGACCCCTCCTACGAGCAGTACTTC.

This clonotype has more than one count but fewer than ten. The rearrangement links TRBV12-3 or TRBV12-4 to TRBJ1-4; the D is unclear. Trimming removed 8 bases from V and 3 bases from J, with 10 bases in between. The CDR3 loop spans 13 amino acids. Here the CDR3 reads CASQQWSNEKLFF. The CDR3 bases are TGTGCCAGCCAACAGTGGTCTAATGAAAAACTGTTTTTT.

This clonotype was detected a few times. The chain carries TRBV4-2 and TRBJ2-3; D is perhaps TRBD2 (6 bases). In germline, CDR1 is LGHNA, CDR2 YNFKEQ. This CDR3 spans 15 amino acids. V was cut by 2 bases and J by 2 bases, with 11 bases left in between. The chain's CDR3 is CASSQFGGLTDTQYF. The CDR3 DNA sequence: TGTGCCAGCAGCCAATTCGGGGGACTCACAGATACGCAGTATTTT.

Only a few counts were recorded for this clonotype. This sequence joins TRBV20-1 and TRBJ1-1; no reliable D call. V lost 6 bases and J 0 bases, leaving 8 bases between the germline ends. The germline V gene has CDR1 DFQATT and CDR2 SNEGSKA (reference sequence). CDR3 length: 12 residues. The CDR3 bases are TGCAGTGCCCTTCCTGTGAACACTGAAGCTTTCTTT. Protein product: CSALPVNTEAFF.

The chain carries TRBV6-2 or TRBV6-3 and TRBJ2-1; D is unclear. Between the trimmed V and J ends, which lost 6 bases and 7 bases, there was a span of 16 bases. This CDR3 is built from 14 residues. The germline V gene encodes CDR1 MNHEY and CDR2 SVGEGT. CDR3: CASRNQLLFNEQFF. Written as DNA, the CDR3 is TGTGCCAGCAGAAACCAGCTTCTTTTTAATGAGCAGTTCTTC.

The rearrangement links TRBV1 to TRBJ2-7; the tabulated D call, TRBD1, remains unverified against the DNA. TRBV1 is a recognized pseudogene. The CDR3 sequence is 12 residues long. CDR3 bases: TGCACCAGCAGCCAAGCAGGGCTCGAGCAGTACTTC. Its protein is CTSSQAGLEQYF.

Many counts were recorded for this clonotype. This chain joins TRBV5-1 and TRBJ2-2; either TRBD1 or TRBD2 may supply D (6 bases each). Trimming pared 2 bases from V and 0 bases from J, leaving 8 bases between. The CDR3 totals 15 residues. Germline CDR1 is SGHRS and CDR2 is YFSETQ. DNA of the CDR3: TGCGCCAGCAGCTTTGGGGGGCCGAACACCGGGGAGCTGTTTTTT. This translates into CASSFGGPNTGELFF.